This T cell receptor (beta chain) stems from a study of Ad26.COV2.S vaccination and SARS-CoV-2 variants. Study-wide background: Intramuscular Ad26.COV2.S doses were given once or twice, 56 days apart. General study results and limits: Higher spike-specific TCR breadth was found in vaccine recipients than in placebo recipients.

This CDR3 has 16 residues. Remarks on this clone: Its target is not known.

Assay used: immunoSEQ multiplex PCR; TCRdb lists only in-frame clones, some missing. The sample records roughly 700,000 clones, around 92% being singletons. Indicated treatment: around 19 received Ad26.COV2.S at low or high dose, single or two shots; about 5 received placebo; per-sample allocation not given. The samples were gathered on day 63 after the first injection of vaccine or placebo. This receptor was identified in a person between 18 and 59 years old who received the Ad26.COV2.S COVID-19 vaccine or a placebo. The specimen comprised peripheral blood, sampled in a trial of Ad26.COV2.S vaccine versus placebo. The genes are TRBV1 and TRBJ1-6. TRBV1 is tagged as a pseudogene. CDR3 coding DNA: TGCACCAGCAGCCCTCGATCAAGCTCCTATAATTCACCCCTCCACTTT. Protein sequence: CTSSPRSSSYNSPLHF.